Each of the 17 T cell receptor beta chains below was sequenced from the same sample in a study of neurological immune-mediated disorders. MiXCR was run by TCRdb on the 5' RACE reads, yielding one entry per CDR3 protein. The table has just under 40,000 distinct CDR3 sequences, 6.5% to 8.5% seen once. The sequenced sample was CD4+ T cells from blood. These receptors were taken from a man aged 45-65 years in good health.

This clonotype was recorded at least ten times. V gene TRBV10-3 combines with J gene TRBJ2-2, with D perhaps being TRBD1 or TRBD2 (6 bases each). CDR3 length: 15 amino acids. Trimming took off 6 bases at V and 3 bases at J, with 14 bases between the two ends. Germline V gene sequence: CDR1 ENHRY, CDR2 SYGVKD. The CDR3 is CAISLGGSDTGELFF. CDR3 DNA: TGTGCCATCAGCTTAGGGGGGAGTGACACCGGGGAGCTGTTTTTT.

This clonotype appeared many times. The V gene is TRBV28, the J gene TRBJ2-7; 11 bases match TRBD1. Per the germline V gene, CDR1 is MDHEN and CDR2 is SYDVKM. The junction had 7 bases not matched to a gene; V was cut back by 5 bases and J by 4 bases. This CDR3 has 15 amino acids. The CDR3 nucleotides read TGTGCCAGCAGTCCCTCGGACAGGGGGCTGTACGAGCAGTACTTC. This sequence encodes CASSPSDRGLYEQYF.

This clonotype was seen a handful of times. The chain couples TRBV20-1 to TRBJ1-5; 9 bases line up with TRBD1. The CDR3 runs to 15 residues. The J segment lost 7 bases and the V segment lost 0 bases, leaving 7 bases of the junction unmatched. Germline assignment: CDR1 DFQATT and CDR2 SNEGSKA (reference sequence). The CDR3 spells CSAREGQGKKQPQHF. The CDR3 bases are TGCAGTGCTAGAGAGGGACAGGGTAAAAAGCAGCCCCAGCATTTT.

This clonotype is medium-sized (0.01 to 0.1%) in the sample. The chain has TRBV29-1 and TRBJ2-3, with 12 bases fitting TRBD2. With V trimmed by 6 bases and J by 1 base, 8 bases remained unmatched. There are 16 residues in the CDR3. From germline, CDR1 is SQVTM and CDR2 ANQGSEA. The CDR3 here is CSVSSGRAVGTDTQYF. In DNA, the CDR3 is TGCAGCGTCTCTAGCGGGAGGGCCGTGGGCACAGATACGCAGTATTTT.

This clonotype appeared many times. The chain has TRBV7-8 and TRBJ2-7; TRBD2 agrees at 9 bases. This CDR3 has 15 amino acids. Trimming removed 5 bases from V and 4 bases from J; junction bases left unmatched: 9. Per germline, CDR1 SGHVS and CDR2 FQNEAQ. CDR3 sequence (DNA): TGTGCCAGCAGCCGGGGGGCGGGAGGGCCATACGAGCAGTACTTC. Its protein is CASSRGAGGPYEQYF. Full variable domain (outside the CDR3, taken from reference TRBV7-8 and TRBJ2-7): GAGVSQSPRYKVAKRGQDVALRCDPISGHVSLFWYQQALGQGPEFLTYFQNEAQLDKSGLPSDRFFAERPEGSVSTLKIQRTQQEDSAVYLCASSRGAGGPYEQYFGPGTRLTVT.

This clonotype was seen ten or more times. V usage is TRBV5-1 and J usage is TRBJ2-2; 8 bases agree with TRBD2. V trimming: 4 bases; J trimming: 6 bases; junction bases outside the gene matches: 14. Per germline, CDR1 SGHRS and CDR2 YFSETQ. This CDR3 spans 17 amino acids. The CDR3 DNA is TGCGCCAGCAGCACCCCAGGGAGCGGGAGAAATCCCGGGGAGCTGTTTTTT. Amino acids: CASSTPGSGRNPGELFF.

The V call is TRBV28, the J call TRBJ1-6; a possible D gene is TRBD1 (6 bases). The V and J ends lost 3 bases and 7 bases respectively, with 28 bases between them. Germline values: CDR1 MDHEN, CDR2 SYDVKM. This CDR3 has 20 amino acids. CDR3 coding DNA: TGTGCCAGCAGTTTTGGGGTGCTATATTTACAGGGCGGTTCCAATTCACCCCTCCACTTT. This sequence encodes CASSFGVLYLQGGSNSPLHF.

This clonotype was found many times. This chain joins TRBV7-9 and TRBJ2-5, with TRBD1 identical over 8 bases. Germline CDR1 and CDR2: SEHNR and FQNEAQ (reference sequence). The CDR3 consists of 13 residues. Trimming took 5 bases from V and 5 from J; bases not matched to a gene: 4. The CDR3 DNA is TGTGCCAGCAGCCCCAGGGGGCCGGAGACCCAGTACTTC. It yields the protein CASSPRGPETQYF. The whole variable domain, filled in from reference TRBV7-9 and TRBJ2-5, reads DTGVSQNPRHKITKRGQNVTFRCDPISEHNRLYWYRQTLGQGPEFLTYFQNEAQLEKSRLLSDRFSAERPKGSFSTLEIQRTEQGDSAMYLCASSPRGPETQYFGPGTRLLVL.

This clonotype showed up many times. The chain joins TRBV7-9 to TRBJ2-7; 11 nucleotides agree with TRBD1. Germline CDR1 and CDR2: SEHNR and FQNEAQ (reference sequence). The CDR3 has 14 residues. V lost 5 bases, J lost 3 bases, and 3 bases stayed unmatched. The CDR3 coding sequence is TGTGCCAGCAGCCCCGGGACAGGGGGCTACGAGCAGTACTTC. Its protein is CASSPGTGGYEQYF.

Of note for this clonotype: An end of the junction does not agree with germline; a read error may underlie this. The chain is built from TRBV12-3 or TRBV12-4 and TRBJ2-1; D unresolved. CDR3 length: 15 amino acids. CDR3 DNA sequence: TGTGCCGGCAGTTTCCCATTAAGCTCCTACAATGAGCAGTTCTTC. Translating gives CAGSFPLSSYNEQFF.

In its sample, this clonotype was seen many times. V gene TRBV18 combines with J gene TRBJ2-3; 7 bases agree with TRBD1. The ends lost 3 bases at V and 2 bases at J; junction bases unmatched: 2. The CDR3 has 14 residues. Germline V gene data show CDR1 as KGHSH and CDR2 as LQKENI. The chain's CDR3 is CASSPDRATDTQYF. The CDR3, as DNA: TGTGCCAGCTCACCCGACAGGGCCACAGATACGCAGTATTTT.

This clonotype has at least ten counts. The V call is TRBV20-1, the J call TRBJ2-5; TRBD2 agrees at 14 bases. The J segment lost 4 bases and the V segment lost 3 bases, leaving 10 bases of the junction unmatched. The CDR3 contains 17 residues. Germline V lookup: CDR1 DFQATT, CDR2 SNEGSKA (reference sequence). For the CDR3, the DNA is TGCAGTGCTAGGGAATTCTCGGGACTAGCGGGAGCAGAGACCCAGTACTTC. Translating gives CSAREFSGLAGAETQYF.

Many counts were recorded for this clonotype. The J gene is TRBJ2-5, the V gene TRBV5-1; possible D gene TRBD2, 5 bases. The CDR3 runs 16 residues. From germline, CDR1 is SGHRS and CDR2 YFSETQ. V lost 3 bases, J lost 1 base, and 16 bases lay in between. In DNA form, the CDR3 reads TGCGCCAGCAGCTACCAGGTCGGAGGACCCCAAGAGACCCAGTACTTC. Residues: CASSYQVGGPQETQYF.

This clonotype was observed many times. This chain links TRBV7-2 with TRBJ1-5; D possibly corresponds to TRBD1 (6 bases). Per germline, CDR1 SGHTA and CDR2 FQGNSA. Between the trimmed V and J ends, which lost 3 bases and 6 bases, there was a span of 12 bases. This CDR3 has 14 amino acids. In nucleotides, the CDR3 is TGTGCCAGCAGCTTGGCGGGGGGCCGTCAGCCCCAGCATTTT. This gives the protein CASSLAGGRQPQHF.

This clonotype was seen at least ten times. The chain joins TRBV20-1 to TRBJ2-1; 12 bases align to TRBD1. CDR1 is DFQATT and CDR2 is SNEGSKA in the germline V gene (reference sequence). This CDR3 has 14 amino acids. The J segment lost 6 bases and the V segment lost 5 bases, leaving 5 bases of the junction unmatched. The CDR3 bases are TGCAGTGCTGGGGACAGGGGGCGTAGCAATGAGCAGTTCTTC. Protein product: CSAGDRGRSNEQFF.

This clonotype appeared many times. CDR3 in DNA: TGTGCCAGCAGGACTAGCGGCACAGATACGCAGTATTTT. This translates into CASRTSGTDTQYF. The genes are TRBV28 and TRBJ2-3, with TRBD2 identical over 8 bases. V was clipped by 6 bases and J by 1 base; unmatched bases: 0. Germline values: CDR1 MDHEN, CDR2 SYDVKM. This CDR3 comprises 13 residues.

This clonotype was found many times. The chain combines TRBV11-1 with TRBJ2-1; D is possibly TRBD1 or TRBD2 (5 bases each). Trimming took 1 base from V and 1 from J, leaving 11 bases between them. The CDR3 spans 16 residues. Germline lookup yields CDR1 SGHAT and CDR2 FQDESV (reference sequence). The CDR3 reads CASSLVWGPSYNEQFF. The CDR3 DNA reads TGTGCCAGCAGCTTAGTGTGGGGACCTTCCTACAATGAGCAGTTCTTC.